One sample yielded the 21 T cell receptor beta chains listed below, sequenced in a study of CXCR3-negative and CXCR3-positive naive CD8 T cells. In preparing the TRB cDNA libraries, 5' RACE with UMI labels was used. Reanalyzing the 5' RACE reads, TCRdb keeps one entry per CDR3 protein, without DNA. Seen in this sample are about 53,000 distinct CDR3 sequences; the ten most common clones hold approximately 0.42%. The specimen sequenced was naive CXCR3- CD8+ T cells from blood. Subset of the sample: CD45RO-CCR7+CD27+CD95- naive CD8+ T cells lacking CXCR3 (TNR3-). The source of these receptors is a human donor in good health. Some clones in this sample may be carry-over from other donors' samples.

V and J are TRBV19 and TRBJ2-5; TCRdb's D call of TRBD1 is untestable without DNA. The V gene's germline CDR1 is LNHDA and CDR2 SQIVND (reference sequence). The CDR3 is made up of 13 amino acids. The CDR3 sequence is CASKDRPTETQYF.

The genes are TRBV6-2 or TRBV6-3 and TRBJ1-1; checking the TCRdb D call of TRBD1 is not possible without DNA. Per germline, CDR1 MNHEY and CDR2 SVGEGT. CDR3 length: 18 amino acids. The CDR3 region is CASSYWFRAGGMNTEAFF.

This sequence joins TRBV7-8 and TRBJ2-7; TCRdb names TRBD2, which stays unverified in the absence of DNA. Germline V gene data show CDR1 as SGHVS and CDR2 as FQNEAQ. This CDR3 spans 17 amino acids. The CDR3: CASSLGLAGGMVYEQYF.

The V gene is TRBV19, the J gene TRBJ1-5; TCRdb designates TRBD1, a call that cannot be tested without DNA. The CDR3 runs 13 residues. Germline values: CDR1 LNHDA, CDR2 SQIVND (reference sequence). Here the CDR3 reads CASMTGSNQPQHF.

The chain combines TRBV5-5 with TRBJ2-3; TCRdb reports TRBD1, a call that lacks DNA to check it against. Germline-derived CDR1 and CDR2 are SGHKS and YYEKEE (reference sequence). This CDR3 spans 17 amino acids. CDR3 sequence reads: CASSLYLEGGDTDTQYF.

The chain links TRBV10-3 to TRBJ2-3; TCRdb reports TRBD1, a call that lacks DNA to check it against. The CDR3 extends over 15 amino acids. Germline assignment: CDR1 ENHRY and CDR2 SYGVKD. This chain's CDR3 is CAISEPEGGTDTQYF.

The chain uses TRBV7-2 and TRBJ2-1; TCRdb selects TRBD1, and the lack of DNA leaves this call unchecked. The CDR3 sequence is 12 residues long. CDR1 is SGHTA, CDR2 FQGNSA, per germline. The CDR3 spells CASSLQGGEQFF.

This chain connects TRBV28 to TRBJ2-2; the TCRdb call, TRBD2, lacks DNA for checking. CDR1 and CDR2 (germline): MDHEN, SYDVKM. This CDR3 has 17 amino acids. CDR3: CASSLGGLAGVPGELFF.

The rearrangement links TRBV7-8 to TRBJ2-5. The CDR3 extends over 17 amino acids. Looked up from germline, CDR1 is SGHVS and CDR2 is FQNEAQ. CDR3 region: CASSSPSVPSYQETQYF.

V is TRBV9 and J is TRBJ1-5; the D call of TRBD1 rests on TCRdb alone, since no DNA is present to check it. The CDR3 spans 13 residues. Germline V gene lookup returns CDR1 SGDLS and CDR2 YYNGEE. This CDR3 is CASGQSGRQPQHF.

The chain is built from TRBV29-1 and TRBJ2-1; the TCRdb D gene call, TRBD2, has no DNA to confirm it. This CDR3 region has 15 residues. Looked up from germline, CDR1 is SQVTM and CDR2 is ANQGSEA. CDR3 in amino acids: CSVPGLAGVYNEQFF.

V and J are TRBV18 and TRBJ2-1; the D call from TCRdb, TRBD1, cannot be confirmed without DNA. CDR1 is KGHSH and CDR2 is LQKENI in the germline V gene. The CDR3 extends over 15 amino acids. CDR3 in amino acids: CASSHGTGSINEQFF.

The rearrangement links TRBV7-8 to TRBJ2-7. Germline CDR1 is SGHVS and CDR2 is FQNEAQ. This CDR3 comprises 15 residues. CDR3 protein: CASSLEFSVSYEQYF.

The CDR3 sequence: CSAGASSYEQYF. J is TRBJ2-7 and V is TRBV29-1; TCRdb names TRBD2, which stays unverified in the absence of DNA. Germline CDR1 is SQVTM and CDR2 is ANQGSEA. This CDR3 contains 12 residues.

The genes are TRBV7-6 and TRBJ1-1; TCRdb's assignment of TRBD1 cannot be checked, as there is no DNA. CDR3 length: 13 amino acids. CDR1 is SGHVS, CDR2 FNYEAQ, per germline. The CDR3: CASSLAPGTEAFF.

The chain has TRBV4-1 and TRBJ1-2; the D gene TCRdb calls, TRBD1, cannot be checked with no DNA. Germline values: CDR1 MGHRA, CDR2 YSYEKL. The CDR3 sequence is 14 residues long. The CDR3 spells CASSGRDSYYGYTF.

The chain has TRBV7-3 and TRBJ2-1; TCRdb names TRBD2, which stays unverified in the absence of DNA. This CDR3 region has 15 residues. Germline V gene lookup returns CDR1 SGHTA and CDR2 FQGTGA. CDR3 protein: CASSPAGGSYNEQFF.

The chain joins TRBV7-6 to TRBJ1-6; TCRdb's D gene call, TRBD1, goes unchecked for lack of DNA. CDR1 is SGHVS and CDR2 is FNYEAQ in the germline V gene. The CDR3 length is 12 residues. CDR3 sequence reads: CASGDSLRPLHF.

Here the CDR3 reads CSAEALGTLDEQFF. V and J are TRBV29-1 and TRBJ2-1; TCRdb designates TRBD2, a call that cannot be tested without DNA. This CDR3 has 14 residues. From germline, CDR1 is SQVTM and CDR2 ANQGSEA.

The rearrangement links TRBV20-1 to TRBJ2-3; TCRdb's D call, TRBD2, is unchecked because there is no DNA. The CDR3 extends over 14 amino acids. Germline assignment: CDR1 DFQATT and CDR2 SNEGSKA (reference sequence). CDR3 region: CSARVAGRGDTQYF.

The chain carries TRBV23-1 and TRBJ2-1; lacking DNA, the TRBD1 call made by TCRdb goes unchecked. TRBV23-1 is identified as an open reading frame with a role that is uncertain. This CDR3 has 16 amino acids. CDR3 amino acids: CASSQSGQGAYNEQFF.